These 14 T cell receptor beta chains were all obtained from the same sample, sequenced in a study of tissue T cells after allogeneic stem cell transplantation. Measured with immunoSEQ multiplex PCR; TCRdb has only the in-frame clones, and not every one. The table includes roughly 940 clones, under 45% detected once. Sequencing was performed on stomach tissue, taken at autopsy. Receptor source: a female patient aged 40 to 75 with steroid-refractory graft-versus-host disease after an allogeneic stem cell transplant. Part of the T cell pool may stem from the graft donor.

This clone is judged large. The genes are TRBV24-1 and TRBJ2-4; 7 bases align to TRBD1. This CDR3 region has 12 residues. Looked up from germline, CDR1 is KGHDR and CDR2 is SFDVKD. The V and J ends lost 0 bases and 15 bases, in that order; junction bases with no gene match: 4. The CDR3 sequence: CATSDLVTGWYF. In DNA form, the CDR3 reads TGTGCCACCAGTGATTTGGTGACAGGGTGGTACTTC.

This chain connects TRBV4-1 to TRBJ2-7, with 8 nucleotides matching TRBD2. The V and J ends lost 0 bases and 5 bases, in that order; junction bases with no gene match: 9. This CDR3 has 16 amino acids. From germline, CDR1 is MGHRA and CDR2 YSYEKL. CDR3 sequence (DNA): TGCGCCAGCAGCCAAGAGGGAGCGGGAGCCCCCGACGAGCAGTACTTC. This gives the protein CASSQEGAGAPDEQYF.

This clone has more than one count but fewer than ten. The genes are TRBV30 and TRBJ1-2; D is unclear. The V gene's germline CDR1 is GTSNPN and CDR2 SVGIG (reference sequence). V lost 1 base to trimming and J lost 7 bases, with 7 bases between them. The CDR3 sequence is 11 residues long. The CDR3 nucleotides are TGTGCCTGGAGTGGGGGATTTGGCTACACCTTC. It is translated as CAWSGGFGYTF.

The rearrangement uses TRBV11-2 and TRBJ2-1, with 7 bases matching TRBD2. V was pared by 9 bases and J by 7 bases, with 3 bases of the junction left unmatched. This CDR3 has 11 amino acids. Germline CDR1 is SGHAT and CDR2 is FQNNGV. CDR3 bases: TGTGCCAGAGGCGGGGGAAATGAGCAGTTCTTC. Its protein is CARGGGNEQFF.

The chain uses TRBV6-5 and TRBJ2-2; D remains unclear. The V gene's germline CDR1 is MNHEY and CDR2 SVGAGI. There are 13 residues in the CDR3. Trimming removed 7 bases at V and 0 bases at J, with 6 bases between. The CDR3 nucleotides read TGTGCCAGCAATCAACCGAACACCGGGGAGCTGTTTTTT. Encoded protein: CASNQPNTGELFF.

This clone is large in the sample. The rearrangement links TRBV7-6 to TRBJ1-4; D is perhaps TRBD1 (6 bases). Germline assignment: CDR1 SGHVS and CDR2 FNYEAQ. Trimming shortened V by 1 base and J by 4 bases, and 16 bases separated the two germline ends. CDR3 length: 17 residues. CDR3 sequence: CASSLGSGGANNEKLFF. In nucleotides, the CDR3 is TGTGCCAGCAGCTTAGGCTCGGGGGGCGCAAATAATGAAAAACTGTTTTTT.

CDR3 coding DNA: TGTGCCAGCAGCCAGTCTAGCGGGAGTTTAGAGACCCAGTACTTC. It yields the protein CASSQSSGSLETQYF. The rearrangement links TRBV3-1 (or the pseudogene TRBV3-2) to TRBJ2-5, with 10 bases fitting TRBD2. The CDR3 has 15 amino acids. The ends lost 3 bases at V and 4 bases at J; junction bases unmatched: 5. CDR1 LGHDT and CDR2 YNNKEL come from the germline V gene (reference sequence).

This clone is medium-sized in the sample. The chain combines TRBV29-1 with TRBJ1-2; D is unresolved. The CDR3 consists of 11 residues. Deletions cut 2 bases from V and 2 bases from J, with 3 bases between. Germline V lookup: CDR1 SQVTM, CDR2 ANQGSEA. DNA for the CDR3: TGCAGCGTTGAACAGAACTATGGCTACACCTTC. The encoded protein is CSVEQNYGYTF.

V usage is TRBV3-1 (or the pseudogene TRBV3-2) and J usage is TRBJ1-1; D not certain. Trimming cost V 4 bases and J 3 bases, with 6 bases left between them. This CDR3 has 12 amino acids. Germline CDR1 is LGHDT and CDR2 is YNNKEL (reference sequence). This CDR3 is CASSPGYTEAFF. CDR3 DNA: TGTGCCAGCAGCCCTGGGTACACTGAAGCTTTCTTT.

This sequence joins TRBV21-1 and TRBJ2-7. TRBV21-1 is noted as a pseudogene. CDR3 length: 14 amino acids. CDR3 loop: CASSARDRTYEQYF. CDR3 DNA: TGTGCCAGCAGCGCCCGGGACCGTACCTACGAGCAGTACTTC.

This clone was counted a few times. This chain uses TRBV10-3 with TRBJ2-3; D unclear. The CDR3 contains 14 residues. Germline CDR1 and CDR2: ENHRY and SYGVKD. With 0 bases removed from V and 5 bases from J, the gap between germline ends came to 9 bases. The CDR3 spells CAISESGQLDTQYF. In DNA, the CDR3 is TGTGCCATCAGTGAGTCGGGTCAGTTAGATACGCAGTATTTT.

J is TRBJ1-3 and V is TRBV30; 7 bases line up with TRBD1. The CDR3 has 11 amino acids. CDR1 is GTSNPN and CDR2 is SVGIG in the germline V gene (reference sequence). The CDR3 bases are TGTGCAACAGGGGCTGGAAACACCATATATTTT. Translating gives CATGAGNTIYF. The full variable domain, completed using reference TRBV30 and TRBJ1-3, is SQTIHQWPATLVQPVGSPLSLECTVEGTSNPNLYWYRQAAGRGLQLLFYSVGIGQISSEVPQNLSASRPQDRQFILSSKKLLLSDSGFYLCATGAGNTIYFGEGSWLTVV.

V gene TRBV7-9 combines with J gene TRBJ1-1; D unclear. CDR3 length equals 12 residues. Per the germline V gene, CDR1 is SEHNR and CDR2 is FQNEAQ (reference sequence). The V end was cut by 2 bases, the J end by 2 bases, with 3 bases between. The CDR3 spells CASSLSNTEAFF. Here the CDR3 DNA reads TGTGCCAGCAGCTTAAGTAACACTGAAGCTTTCTTT.

This rearrangement joins TRBV7-2 to TRBJ2-3; no firm D call. CDR3 size: 15 residues. Germline CDR1 and CDR2: SGHTA and FQGNSA. Trimming pared 1 base from V and 2 bases from J, leaving 10 bases between. The CDR3 reads CASSLVQVITDTQYF. The CDR3 DNA reads as TGTGCCAGCAGCTTAGTTCAGGTGATCACAGATACGCAGTATTTT.